The T cell receptor beta chain under discussion was sequenced for a study of blood T cell repertoires in COVID-19 (dated by TCRdb to the early 2020s). Turning to the overall study: Collaborator samples came from the United States, Italy and Spain and covered acute and convalescent phases of COVID-19. Nearly every sample came with metadata listing a de-identified subject ID, COVID-19 status, age in years and sex. HLA class I and class II types, where available, came from metadata supplied by the sample provider rather than from assay-based typing. The samples were drawn from the first 160 participants of the ongoing ImmuneRACE study and from roughly 1,300 subjects provided by 6 global collaborators. Deeply sampled blood TCRbeta repertoires from subjects exposed to, actively infected with, or recovered from COVID-19 were included in the dataset. A freely available public database, intended as a resource for researchers studying the immune response to SARS-CoV-2, is where the repertoires were released. The material from the prospective study consisted of cDNA or gDNA derived from T cells, B-cell-depleted T cells, or PBMCs. Overall results and qualifications from the work: Clinical and demographic metadata were provided uncurated, with the amount varying by source and participant.

In regard to this clone: Its recognized antigen is unknown. One base away there is no much larger clone; base qualities are not given.

Enrolling through a virtual design, the prospective study's participants ranged in age from about 18 to 89 years and lived across about two dozen United States geographic areas. In the prospective study, cohorts were assigned on the basis of participant-reported clinical history obtained from a screening survey and a study questionnaire. Recovered participants in ImmuneRACE Cohort 3 were defined by two consecutive negative NP/OP PCR tests, clearance by a healthcare professional, or resolution of symptoms. In the prospective study, whole blood, serum and a nasopharyngeal or oropharyngeal swab were collected from each participant by mobile phlebotomists. Additional blood draws and questionnaires over an approximately two-month period could optionally be provided by prospective study participants. Blood samples from the prospective study were shipped frozen or at room temperature prior to DNA extraction.

Ends trimmed: V by 0 bases, J by 6 bases; bases unmatched to a gene: 2. Its CDR3 holds 13 amino acids, cysteine through phenylalanine. The kept DNA is CDR3 alone, 39 bases in frame from the first base. The immunoSEQ Assay, a bias-controlled multiplex PCR, was used to amplify TCRbeta CDR3 regions from genomic DNA. In the paper's pipeline: Nucleated cell counts per sample were estimated from amplification of reference gene primers within the assay. Sequence reads were collapsed and filtered to measure the absolute abundance of every unique TCRbeta CDR3 rearrangement. For each sample, productive Simpson clonality was calculated as the square root of Simpson's diversity index across productive rearrangements. TCRdb provides this immuneACCESS table in a form limited to in-frame rearrangements. Some clones are lacking; in checked studies, under half of them reflect an unresolved V gene, and why the rest are absent is not known. From that table come the V and J calls and clone size; the DNA was used to work out D and trimming. The sample data list approximately 300,000 clones, and about 89% of these were observed just once. The top ten clonotypes cover about 5% of the sample.

Sequenced input: PBMCs or T cells enriched from blood (not recorded which). This sequence was found in a man in his sixties who had recovered from COVID-19. The chain is assembled from TRBV12-3 or TRBV12-4 and TRBJ2-7, with 7 junctional bases fitting TRBD1. The bases are TGTGCCAGCAGTTTAGCAGGGGGCGGCGAGCAGTACTTC. The translation is CASSLAGGGEQYF.